This is a list of T cell receptor beta chains from one sample in a study of beta chain features in type 1 diabetes. This table comes from immunoSEQ multiplex PCR, and its TCRdb copy is limited to in-frame clones, with some not included. The sample gives under 400,000 clones, roughly an eighth of which show up once; about 0.01% is in the top ten. Sequencing used naive CD4+ T cells from blood. The receptors were sampled from a woman aged 18-29 years with type 1 diabetes. Each CDR3 is given with its conserved first and last residue. A D gene is named only where the DNA matches it firmly. Clone size, where shown, is once, few, many, or a class for clones that have expanded.

CDR3,DNA,length,J,V,size,D
CASSLADTLAKNIQYF,TGTGCCAGCAGTTTAGCGGACACCCTAGCCAAAAACATTCAGTACTTC,16,TRBJ2-4,TRBV28,NA,NA
CASGPTSGGAFNEQFF,TGTGCTAGTGGGCCGACGAGCGGGGGGGCTTTCAATGAGCAGTTCTTC,16,TRBJ2-1,TRBV12-5,NA,TRBD2
CASSWGGQVRDTQYF,TGTGCCAGCAGCTGGGGGGGGCAGGTACGAGATACGCAGTATTTT,15,TRBJ2-3,TRBV5-5,NA,NA
CASSSFSTDTQYF,TGTGCCAGCAGCTCCTTCAGCACAGATACGCAGTATTTT,13,TRBJ2-3,TRBV7-2,NA,NA
CASSPGRVTDTQYF,TGTGCCAGCAGCCCGGGTCGAGTCACAGATACGCAGTATTTT,14,TRBJ2-3,TRBV7-9,NA,NA
CAISESGRNTEAFF,TGTGCCATCAGTGAGTCGGGCAGGAACACTGAAGCTTTCTTT,14,TRBJ1-1,TRBV10-3,once,NA
CATSRDKRDTGELFF,TGTGCCACCAGCAGAGACAAGCGTGACACCGGGGAGCTGTTTTTT,15,TRBJ2-2,TRBV15,few,NA
CASSLTSGGVVLTGELFF,TGTGCCAGCAGCCTCACTAGCGGGGGCGTGGTCTTAACCGGGGAGCTGTTTTTT,18,TRBJ2-2,TRBV11-2,few,TRBD2
CASSPDGQGRTYEQYF,TGCGCCAGCAGCCCCGACGGACAGGGGCGGACCTACGAGCAGTACTTC,16,TRBJ2-7,TRBV5-1,NA,TRBD1
CAWSLSYGYTF,TGTGCCTGGTCCCTTAGCTATGGCTACACCTTC,11,TRBJ1-2,TRBV30,NA,NA
CASSIGVPATLHF,TGTGCCAGTAGTATAGGGGTCCCAGCGACCCTCCACTTT,13,TRBJ1-6,TRBV19,NA,NA
CASSFQEMNTGELFF,TGCGCCAGCAGCTTCCAGGAAATGAACACCGGGGAGCTGTTTTTT,15,TRBJ2-2,TRBV5-1,few,NA
CASRGRAPSNTGELFF,TGTGCCAGCAGGGGGAGGGCTCCATCGAACACCGGGGAGCTGTTTTTT,16,TRBJ2-2,TRBV6-6,NA,TRBD2
CASSSSGRKTDTQYF,TGTGCCAGCAGTTCGAGCGGGAGGAAGACAGATACGCAGTATTTT,15,TRBJ2-3,TRBV28,few,TRBD2
CASSLESLQETQYF,TGCGCCAGCAGCTTGGAGAGCCTCCAAGAGACCCAGTACTTC,14,TRBJ2-5,TRBV5-1,NA,NA
CASSQAPTATDTQYF,TGTGCCAGCAGCCAAGCTCCCACAGCTACAGATACGCAGTATTTT,15,TRBJ2-3,TRBV4-2,few,NA
CSVGPQGRREGYTF,TGCAGCGTTGGCCCCCAAGGGCGGAGGGAAGGCTACACCTTC,14,TRBJ1-2,TRBV29-1,few,NA
CASSFGLDGYTF,TGTGCCAGCAGCTTCGGGTTGGATGGCTACACCTTC,12,TRBJ1-2,TRBV5-6,NA,NA
CASSVTGGNEQFF,TGTGCCAGCAGTGTGACAGGGGGGAATGAGCAGTTCTTC,13,TRBJ2-1,TRBV25-1,NA,TRBD1
CASSLSPTETYEQYF,TGTGCCAGCAGCTTAAGTCCGACAGAAACCTACGAGCAGTACTTC,15,TRBJ2-7,TRBV7-3,NA,NA
CASSLAGGTDTQYF,TGTGCCAGCAGCTTAGCGGGAGGCACAGATACGCAGTATTTT,14,TRBJ2-3,TRBV7-3,NA,TRBD2
CASSLVGGVNSPLHF,TGTGCCAGCAGCTTAGTGGGGGGTGTGAATTCACCCCTCCACTTT,15,TRBJ1-6,TRBV7-2,NA,NA
CASSLSGTSDNEQFF,TGTGCCAGCAGCTTAAGCGGGACTAGCGACAATGAGCAGTTCTTC,15,TRBJ2-1,TRBV9,few,TRBD2
CASGLVEVLAGNQPQHF,TGTGCTAGTGGTTTGGTAGAAGTCCTTGCGGGAAATCAGCCCCAGCATTTT,17,TRBJ1-5,TRBV12-5,few,NA
CASSEQGTYGYTF,TGTGCCAGCAGTGAACAGGGCACCTATGGCTACACCTTC,13,TRBJ1-2,TRBV2,few,NA
CASSLLPGVGEQFF,TGTGCCAGCAGCCTACTTCCCGGGGTGGGTGAGCAGTTCTTC,14,TRBJ2-1,TRBV7-3,NA,NA
CASSVRGDEAFF,TGTGCCAGCAGTGTACGCGGAGATGAAGCTTTCTTT,12,TRBJ1-1,TRBV2,few,NA
CARRRVTSSPLHF,TGTGCCAGGAGGAGAGTGACTAGTTCACCCCTCCACTTT,13,TRBJ1-6,TRBV2,few,NA
CASSLAGGPGAQYF,TGTGCCAGCAGCTTGGCTGGGGGTCCGGGAGCCCAGTACTTC,14,TRBJ2-5,TRBV5-4,few,NA
CASSHYTGGWRQETQYF,TGTGCCAGCAGCCATTATACAGGGGGCTGGAGACAAGAGACCCAGTACTTC,17,TRBJ2-5,TRBV14,few,TRBD1
CASSHRLAARSSYEQYF,TGCGCCAGCAGCCACCGACTGGCAGCGAGGAGCTCCTACGAGCAGTACTTC,17,TRBJ2-7,TRBV4-1,NA,NA
CASSSDRSYEQYF,TGCGCCAGCAGCTCGGACAGATCCTACGAGCAGTACTTC,13,TRBJ2-7,TRBV5-1,few,NA
CASSRGVADLSTDTQYF,TGTGCCAGCAGCCGCGGCGTAGCGGACCTTTCCACAGATACGCAGTATTTT,17,TRBJ2-3,TRBV4-2,few,NA
CASSYRGEQFF,TGTGCCAGCAGTTACCGGGGGGAGCAGTTCTTC,11,TRBJ2-1,TRBV6-5,NA,NA
CASSLARRGWEEQFF,TGTGCCAGCAGCTTAGCGAGGCGGGGGTGGGAGGAGCAGTTCTTC,15,TRBJ2-1,TRBV7-9,few,TRBD2
CASSQELGTGYGYTF,TGCGCCAGCAGCCAAGAGCTTGGGACAGGCTATGGCTACACCTTC,15,TRBJ1-2,TRBV4-3,NA,TRBD1
CASSFSAGTGIHEQYF,TGTGCCAGCAGTTTCTCGGCCGGGACAGGAATACACGAGCAGTACTTC,16,TRBJ2-7,TRBV27,NA,TRBD1
CASSGGLYSYNEQFF,TGTGCCAGCAGTGGTGGACTATACTCCTACAATGAGCAGTTCTTC,15,TRBJ2-1,TRBV2,once,NA
CASSQSDRTYGYTF,TGCGCCAGCAGTCAATCGGACAGGACCTATGGCTACACCTTC,14,TRBJ1-2,TRBV23-1,few,TRBD1
CASSLPPGSYEQYF,TGTGCCAGCAGCTTGCCCCCGGGCTCCTACGAGCAGTACTTC,14,TRBJ2-7,TRBV11-2,NA,NA
CASSKIQVARDNEKLFF,TGTGCCAGCAGCAAAATACAGGTCGCGCGGGATAATGAAAAACTGTTTTTT,17,TRBJ1-4,TRBV21-1,few,NA
CASSVNVAGPYNEQFF,TGTGCCAGCAGCGTTAACGTAGCGGGACCCTACAATGAGCAGTTCTTC,16,TRBJ2-1,TRBV9,NA,TRBD2
CASRVRAGTTQYF,TGTGCCAGCAGGGTCAGGGCAGGTACTACGCAGTATTTT,13,TRBJ2-3,TRBV28,NA,NA
CAISGQGRVGEQFF,TGTGCCATCTCGGGACAGGGTAGGGTCGGTGAGCAGTTCTTC,14,TRBJ2-1,TRBV19,few,TRBD1
CASSRQGVSRNEQFF,TGTGCCAGCAGCCGACAGGGGGTATCGAGGAATGAGCAGTTCTTC,15,TRBJ2-1,TRBV7-2,NA,TRBD1
CAWDRLTPYEQYF,TGTGCCTGGGACAGGCTCACCCCCTACGAGCAGTACTTC,13,TRBJ2-7,TRBV30,NA,NA
CASRYMGGQETQYF,TGTGCCAGCAGATACATGGGGGGACAAGAGACCCAGTACTTC,14,TRBJ2-5,TRBV5-4,few,NA
CATSRVEGQGARWAYEQYF,TGTGCCACCAGCAGAGTTGAGGGACAGGGGGCCCGGTGGGCGTACGAGCAGTACTTC,19,TRBJ2-7,TRBV15,few,TRBD1
CASSYSNGGSNEQFF,TGTGCCAGCAGTTACTCGAATGGGGGCTCCAATGAGCAGTTCTTC,15,TRBJ2-1,TRBV6-5,few,NA